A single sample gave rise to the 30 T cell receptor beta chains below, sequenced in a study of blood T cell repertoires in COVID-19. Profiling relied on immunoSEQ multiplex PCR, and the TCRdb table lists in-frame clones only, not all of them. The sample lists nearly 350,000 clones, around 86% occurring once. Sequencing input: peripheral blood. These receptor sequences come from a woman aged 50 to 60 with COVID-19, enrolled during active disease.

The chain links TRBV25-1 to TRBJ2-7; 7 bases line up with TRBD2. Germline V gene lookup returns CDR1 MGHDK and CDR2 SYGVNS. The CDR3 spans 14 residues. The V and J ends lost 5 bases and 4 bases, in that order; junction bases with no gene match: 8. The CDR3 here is CASSRLASSYEQYF. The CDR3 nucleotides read TGTGCCAGCAGTCGACTAGCATCCTCGTACGAGCAGTACTTC.

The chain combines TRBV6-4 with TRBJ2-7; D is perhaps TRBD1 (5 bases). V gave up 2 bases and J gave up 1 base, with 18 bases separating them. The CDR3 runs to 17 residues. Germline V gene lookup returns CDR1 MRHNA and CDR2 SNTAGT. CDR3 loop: CASSDPPRRTRSYEQYF. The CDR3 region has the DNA TGTGCCAGCAGTGACCCACCACGACGGACAAGGTCCTACGAGCAGTACTTC.

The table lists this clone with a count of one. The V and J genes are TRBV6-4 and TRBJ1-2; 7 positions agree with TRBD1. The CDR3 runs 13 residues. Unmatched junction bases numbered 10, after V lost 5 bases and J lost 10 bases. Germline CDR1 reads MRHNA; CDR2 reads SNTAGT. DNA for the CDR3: TGTGCCAGCAGTCATGAGGGGGCGCGTAACTACACCTTC. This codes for CASSHEGARNYTF.

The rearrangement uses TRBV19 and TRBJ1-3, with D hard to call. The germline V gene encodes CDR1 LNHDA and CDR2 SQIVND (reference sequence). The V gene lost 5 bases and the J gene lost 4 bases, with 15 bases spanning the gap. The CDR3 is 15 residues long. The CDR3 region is CASSVITAGGNTIYF. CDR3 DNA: TGTGCCAGTAGTGTAATTACGGCGGGAGGAAACACCATATATTTT.

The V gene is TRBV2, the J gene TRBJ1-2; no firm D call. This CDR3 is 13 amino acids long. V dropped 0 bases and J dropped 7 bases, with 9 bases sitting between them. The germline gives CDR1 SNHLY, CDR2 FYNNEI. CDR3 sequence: CASSEAARGGYTF. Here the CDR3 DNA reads TGTGCCAGCAGTGAAGCGGCACGGGGTGGCTACACCTTC.

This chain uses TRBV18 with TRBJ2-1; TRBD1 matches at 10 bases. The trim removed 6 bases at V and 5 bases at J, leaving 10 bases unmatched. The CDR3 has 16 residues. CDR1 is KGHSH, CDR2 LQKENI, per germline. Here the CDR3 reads CASSTTGTGANNEQFF. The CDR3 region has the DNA TGTGCCAGCTCGACCACCGGGACAGGGGCCAACAATGAGCAGTTCTTC.

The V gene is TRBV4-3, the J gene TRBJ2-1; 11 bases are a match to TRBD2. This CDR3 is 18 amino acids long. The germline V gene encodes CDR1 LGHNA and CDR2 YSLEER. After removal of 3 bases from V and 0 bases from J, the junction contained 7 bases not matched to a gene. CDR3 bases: TGCGCCAGCAGCCAGGCTAGCGGGAGGTCGAGCTCCTACAATGAGCAGTTCTTC. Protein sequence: CASSQASGRSSSYNEQFF.

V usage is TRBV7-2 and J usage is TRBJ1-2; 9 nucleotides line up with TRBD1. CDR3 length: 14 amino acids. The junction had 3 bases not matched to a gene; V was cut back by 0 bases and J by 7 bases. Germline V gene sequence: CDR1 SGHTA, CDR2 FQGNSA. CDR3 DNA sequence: TGTGCCAGCAGCTTAGCACAGGGGGCTGGTGGCTACACCTTC. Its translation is CASSLAQGAGGYTF.

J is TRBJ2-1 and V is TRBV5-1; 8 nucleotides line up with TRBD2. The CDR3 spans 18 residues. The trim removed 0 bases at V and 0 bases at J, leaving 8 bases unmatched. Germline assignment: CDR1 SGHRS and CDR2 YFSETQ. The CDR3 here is CASSLARGSGVSYNEQFF. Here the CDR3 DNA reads TGCGCCAGCAGCTTGGCCAGAGGTAGCGGGGTCTCCTACAATGAGCAGTTCTTC.

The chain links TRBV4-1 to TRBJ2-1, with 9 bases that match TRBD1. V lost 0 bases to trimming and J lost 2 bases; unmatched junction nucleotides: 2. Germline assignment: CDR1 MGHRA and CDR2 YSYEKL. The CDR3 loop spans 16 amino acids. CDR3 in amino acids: CASSQEDRGTYNEQFF. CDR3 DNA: TGCGCCAGCAGCCAAGAGGACAGGGGTACCTACAATGAGCAGTTCTTC.

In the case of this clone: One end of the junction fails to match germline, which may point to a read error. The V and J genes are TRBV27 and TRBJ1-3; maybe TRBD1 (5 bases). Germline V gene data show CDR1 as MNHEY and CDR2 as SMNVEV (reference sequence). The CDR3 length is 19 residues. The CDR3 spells CASSLSPLVRGGSGNTIYF. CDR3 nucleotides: TGTGCCAGCAGTCTATCTCCCCTCGTGCGGGGGGGCTCTGGAAACACCATATATTTT.

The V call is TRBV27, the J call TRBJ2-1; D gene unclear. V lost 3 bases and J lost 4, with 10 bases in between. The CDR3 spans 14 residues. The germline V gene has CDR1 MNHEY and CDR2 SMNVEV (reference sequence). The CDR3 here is CASSFDGVYNEQFF. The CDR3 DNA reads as TGTGCCAGCAGTTTTGACGGAGTGTACAATGAGCAGTTCTTC.

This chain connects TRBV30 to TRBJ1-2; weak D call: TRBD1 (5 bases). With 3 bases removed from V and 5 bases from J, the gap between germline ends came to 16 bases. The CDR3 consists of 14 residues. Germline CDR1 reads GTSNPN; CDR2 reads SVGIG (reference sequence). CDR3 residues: CAWRAAGGTYGYTF. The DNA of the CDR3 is TGTGCCTGGAGGGCCGCGGGAGGGACGTATGGCTACACCTTC.

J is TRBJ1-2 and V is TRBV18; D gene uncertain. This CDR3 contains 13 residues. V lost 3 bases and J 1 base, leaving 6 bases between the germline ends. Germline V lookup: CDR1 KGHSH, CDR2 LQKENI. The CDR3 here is CASSPEVNYGYTF. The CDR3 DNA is TGTGCCAGCTCACCGGAGGTTAACTATGGCTACACCTTC.

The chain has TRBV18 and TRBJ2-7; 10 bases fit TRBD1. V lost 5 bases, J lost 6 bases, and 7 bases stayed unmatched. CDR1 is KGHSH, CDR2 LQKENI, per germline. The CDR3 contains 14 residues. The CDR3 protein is CASSSRQGAGEQYF. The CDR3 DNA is TGTGCCAGCTCATCCCGACAGGGGGCCGGCGAGCAGTACTTC.

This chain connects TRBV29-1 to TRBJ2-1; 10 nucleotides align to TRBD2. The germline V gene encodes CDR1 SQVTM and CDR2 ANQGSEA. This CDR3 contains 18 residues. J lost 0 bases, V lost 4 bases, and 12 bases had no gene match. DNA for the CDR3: TGCAGCGTTGTCCTAGCGGGGGTACTACTTAGCTCCTACAATGAGCAGTTCTTC. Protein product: CSVVLAGVLLSSYNEQFF.

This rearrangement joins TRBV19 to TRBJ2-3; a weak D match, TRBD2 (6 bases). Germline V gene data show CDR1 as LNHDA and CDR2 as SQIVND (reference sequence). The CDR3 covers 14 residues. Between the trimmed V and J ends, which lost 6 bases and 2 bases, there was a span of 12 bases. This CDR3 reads CASRPREPTDTQYF. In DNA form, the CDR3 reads TGTGCCAGTAGACCACGGGAGCCCACAGATACGCAGTATTTT.

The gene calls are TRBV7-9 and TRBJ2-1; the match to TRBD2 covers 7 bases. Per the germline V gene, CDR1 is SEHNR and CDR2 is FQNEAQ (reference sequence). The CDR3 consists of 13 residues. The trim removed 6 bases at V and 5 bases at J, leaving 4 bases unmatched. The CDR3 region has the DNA TGTGCCAGCAGACCGGGACTAAACAATGAGCAGTTCTTC. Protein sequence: CASRPGLNNEQFF.

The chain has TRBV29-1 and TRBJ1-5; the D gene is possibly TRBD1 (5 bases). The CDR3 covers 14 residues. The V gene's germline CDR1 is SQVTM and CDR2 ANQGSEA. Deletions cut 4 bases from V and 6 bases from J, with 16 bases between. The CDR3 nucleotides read TGCAGCGTTGGTCAGGGATGGTCGGGTCAGCCCCAGCATTTT. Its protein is CSVGQGWSGQPQHF.

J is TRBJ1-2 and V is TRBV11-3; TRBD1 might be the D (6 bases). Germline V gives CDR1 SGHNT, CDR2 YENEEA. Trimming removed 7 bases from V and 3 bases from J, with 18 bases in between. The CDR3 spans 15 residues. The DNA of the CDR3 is TGTGCCAGCACTACTACAGGGCCGAGTGACTATGGCTACACCTTC. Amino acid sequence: CASTTTGPSDYGYTF. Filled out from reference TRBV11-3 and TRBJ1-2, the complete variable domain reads EAGVVQSPRYKIIEKKQPVAFWCNPISGHNTLYWYLQNLGQGPELLIRYENEEAVDDSQLPKDRFSAERLKGVDSTLKIQPAELGDSAVYLCASTTTGPSDYGYTFGSGTRLTVV.

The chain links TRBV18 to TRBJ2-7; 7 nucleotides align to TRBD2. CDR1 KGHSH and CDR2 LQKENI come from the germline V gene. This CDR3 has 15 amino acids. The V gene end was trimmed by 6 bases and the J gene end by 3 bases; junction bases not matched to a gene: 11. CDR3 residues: CASSRVRDYNYEQYF. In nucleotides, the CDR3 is TGTGCCAGCTCTCGAGTCCGGGACTACAACTACGAGCAGTACTTC.

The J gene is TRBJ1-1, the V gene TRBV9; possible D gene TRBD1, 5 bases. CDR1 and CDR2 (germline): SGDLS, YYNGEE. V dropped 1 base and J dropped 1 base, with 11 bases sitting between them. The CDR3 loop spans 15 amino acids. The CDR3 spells CASSVRGGANTEAFF. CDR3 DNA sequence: TGTGCCAGCAGCGTAAGAGGAGGGGCGAACACTGAAGCTTTCTTT.

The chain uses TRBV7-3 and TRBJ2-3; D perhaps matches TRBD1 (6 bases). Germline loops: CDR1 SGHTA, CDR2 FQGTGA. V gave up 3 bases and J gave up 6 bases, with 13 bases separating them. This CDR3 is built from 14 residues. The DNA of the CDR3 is TGTGCCAGCAGCTTGGACAGCCTAGGGGATACGCAGTATTTT. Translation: CASSLDSLGDTQYF. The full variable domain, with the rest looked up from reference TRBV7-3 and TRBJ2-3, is GAGVSQTPSNKVTEKGKYVELRCDPISGHTALYWYRQSLGQGPEFLIYFQGTGAADDSGLPNDRFFAVRPEGSVSTLKIQRTERGDSAVYLCASSLDSLGDTQYFGPGTRLTVL.

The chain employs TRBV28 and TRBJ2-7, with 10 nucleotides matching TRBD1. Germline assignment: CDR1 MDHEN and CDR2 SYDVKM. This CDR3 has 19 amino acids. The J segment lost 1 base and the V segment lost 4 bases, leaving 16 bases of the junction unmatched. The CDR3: CASSSGQGGTGRPSYEQYF. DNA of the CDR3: TGTGCCAGCAGTTCCGGACAGGGGGGTACGGGGCGCCCTTCCTACGAGCAGTACTTC.

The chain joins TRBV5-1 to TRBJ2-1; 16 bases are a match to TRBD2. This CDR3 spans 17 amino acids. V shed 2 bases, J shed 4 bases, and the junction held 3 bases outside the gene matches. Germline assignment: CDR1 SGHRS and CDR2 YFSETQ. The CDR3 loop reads CASSLAGLAGGYNEQFF. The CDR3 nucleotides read TGCGCCAGCAGCTTAGCGGGACTAGCGGGAGGGTACAATGAGCAGTTCTTC. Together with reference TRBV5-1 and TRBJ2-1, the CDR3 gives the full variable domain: KAGVTQTPRYLIKTRGQQVTLSCSPISGHRSVSWYQQTPGQGLQFLFEYFSETQRNKGNFPGRFSGRQFSNSRSEMNVSTLELGDSALYLCASSLAGLAGGYNEQFFGPGTRLTVL.

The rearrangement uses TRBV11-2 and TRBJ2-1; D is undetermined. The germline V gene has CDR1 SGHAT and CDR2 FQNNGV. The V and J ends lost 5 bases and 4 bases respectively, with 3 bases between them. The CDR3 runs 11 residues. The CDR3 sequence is CASSEYNEQFF. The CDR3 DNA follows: TGTGCCAGCAGCGAGTACAATGAGCAGTTCTTC.

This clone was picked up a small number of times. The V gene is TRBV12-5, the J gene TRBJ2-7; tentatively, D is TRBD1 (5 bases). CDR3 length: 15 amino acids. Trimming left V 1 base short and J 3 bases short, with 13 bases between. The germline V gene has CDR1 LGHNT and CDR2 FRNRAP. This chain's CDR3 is CASGLGQTGFYEQYF. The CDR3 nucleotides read TGTGCTAGTGGTTTGGGACAGACCGGTTTCTACGAGCAGTACTTC. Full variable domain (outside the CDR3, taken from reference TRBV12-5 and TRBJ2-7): DARVTQTPRHKVTEMGQEVTMRCQPILGHNTVFWYRQTMMQGLELLAYFRNRAPLDDSGMPKDRFSAEMPDATLATLKIQPSEPRDSAVYFCASGLGQTGFYEQYFGPGTRLTVT.

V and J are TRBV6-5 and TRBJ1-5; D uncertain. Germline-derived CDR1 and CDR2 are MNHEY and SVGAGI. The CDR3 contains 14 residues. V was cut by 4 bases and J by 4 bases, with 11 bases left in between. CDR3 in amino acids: CASSSHAGNQPQHF. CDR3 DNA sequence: TGTGCCAGCAGTTCCCATGCGGGAAATCAGCCCCAGCATTTT.

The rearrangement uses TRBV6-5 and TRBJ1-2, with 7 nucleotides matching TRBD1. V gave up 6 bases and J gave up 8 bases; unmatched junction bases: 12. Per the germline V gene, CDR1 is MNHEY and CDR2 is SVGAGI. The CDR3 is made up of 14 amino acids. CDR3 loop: CASSPPGQRSGYTF. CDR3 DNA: TGTGCCAGCAGCCCACCGGGACAGAGGTCGGGCTACACCTTC.

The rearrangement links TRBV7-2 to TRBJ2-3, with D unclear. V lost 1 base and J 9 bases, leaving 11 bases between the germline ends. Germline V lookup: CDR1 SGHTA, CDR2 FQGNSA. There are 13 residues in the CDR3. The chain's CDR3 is CASSLDRSATQYF. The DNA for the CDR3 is TGTGCCAGCAGCTTAGATCGGTCCGCAACGCAGTATTTT.